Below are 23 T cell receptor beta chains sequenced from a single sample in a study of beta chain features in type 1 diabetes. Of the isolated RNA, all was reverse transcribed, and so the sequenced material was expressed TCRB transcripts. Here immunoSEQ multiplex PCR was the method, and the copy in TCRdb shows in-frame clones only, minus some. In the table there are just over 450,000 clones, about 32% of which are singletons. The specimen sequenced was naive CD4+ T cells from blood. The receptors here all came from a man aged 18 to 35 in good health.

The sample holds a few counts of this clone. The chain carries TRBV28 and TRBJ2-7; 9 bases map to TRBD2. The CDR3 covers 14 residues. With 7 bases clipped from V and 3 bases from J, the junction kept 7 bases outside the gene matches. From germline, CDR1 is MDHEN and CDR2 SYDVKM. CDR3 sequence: CASTSGARNYEQYF. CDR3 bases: TGTGCCAGCACTAGCGGGGCTCGAAACTACGAGCAGTACTTC.

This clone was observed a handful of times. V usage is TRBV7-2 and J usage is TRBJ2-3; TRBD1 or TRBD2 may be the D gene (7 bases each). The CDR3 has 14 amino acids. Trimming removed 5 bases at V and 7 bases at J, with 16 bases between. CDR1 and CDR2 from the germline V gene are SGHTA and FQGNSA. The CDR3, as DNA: TGTGCCAGCAGCCTCGCAGGGGGAGGGAATACGCAGTATTTT. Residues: CASSLAGGGNTQYF. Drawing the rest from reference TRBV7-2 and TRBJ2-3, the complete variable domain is GAGVSQSPSNKVTEKGKDVELRCDPISGHTALYWYRQSLGQGLEFLIYFQGNSAPDKSGLPSDRFSAERTGGSVSTLTIQRTQQEDSAVYLCASSLAGGGNTQYFGPGTRLTVL.

The CDR3 DNA reads as TGTGCCAGCAGCCCGAGGACTAGCGGGAGGGCCTCCTTGGAGACCCAGTACTTC. This encodes CASSPRTSGRASLETQYF. J is TRBJ2-5 and V is TRBV9; TRBD2 agrees at 15 bases. V shed 4 bases, J shed 5 bases, and the junction held 12 bases outside the gene matches. The CDR3 totals 18 residues. Germline loops: CDR1 SGDLS, CDR2 YYNGEE.

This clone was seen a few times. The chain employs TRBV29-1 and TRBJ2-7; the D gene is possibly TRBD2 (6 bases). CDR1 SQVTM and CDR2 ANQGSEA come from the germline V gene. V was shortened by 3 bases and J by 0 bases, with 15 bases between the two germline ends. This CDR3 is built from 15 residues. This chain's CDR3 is CSVERTEGSSYEQYF. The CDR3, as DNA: TGCAGCGTTGAGAGGACGGAGGGCAGCTCCTACGAGCAGTACTTC.

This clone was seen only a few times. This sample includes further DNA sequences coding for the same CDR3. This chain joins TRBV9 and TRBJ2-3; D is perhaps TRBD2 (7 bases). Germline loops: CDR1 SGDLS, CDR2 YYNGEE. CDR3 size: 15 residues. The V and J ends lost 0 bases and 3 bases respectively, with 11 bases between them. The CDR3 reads CASSVAGGRTDTQYF. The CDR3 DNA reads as TGTGCCAGCAGCGTAGCGGGGGGCAGGACAGATACGCAGTATTTT.

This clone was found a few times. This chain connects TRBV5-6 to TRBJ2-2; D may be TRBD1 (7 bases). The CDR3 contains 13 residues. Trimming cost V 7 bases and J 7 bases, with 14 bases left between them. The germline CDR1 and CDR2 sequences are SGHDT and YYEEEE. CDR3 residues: CASVQGRNGELFF. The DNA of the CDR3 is TGTGCCAGCGTACAGGGGAGGAACGGGGAGCTGTTTTTT.

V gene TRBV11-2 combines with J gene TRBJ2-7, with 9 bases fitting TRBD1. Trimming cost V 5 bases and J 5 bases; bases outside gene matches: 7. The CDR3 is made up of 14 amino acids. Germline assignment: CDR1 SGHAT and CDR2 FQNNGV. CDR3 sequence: CASSPRQGGHEQYF. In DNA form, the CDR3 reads TGTGCCAGCAGCCCCCGACAGGGGGGCCACGAGCAGTACTTC.

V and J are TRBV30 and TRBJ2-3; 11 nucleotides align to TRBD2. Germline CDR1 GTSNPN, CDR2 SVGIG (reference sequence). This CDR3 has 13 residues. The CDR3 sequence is CAGTSGRTDTQYF. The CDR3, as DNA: TGTGCGGGGACTAGCGGTCGCACAGATACGCAGTATTTT.

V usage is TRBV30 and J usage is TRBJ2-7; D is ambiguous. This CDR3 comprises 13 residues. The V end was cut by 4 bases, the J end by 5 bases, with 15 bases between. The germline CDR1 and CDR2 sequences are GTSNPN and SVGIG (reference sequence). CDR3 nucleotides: TGTGCCTGGACCCCCGCCCTCACAGACGAGCAGTACTTC. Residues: CAWTPALTDEQYF.

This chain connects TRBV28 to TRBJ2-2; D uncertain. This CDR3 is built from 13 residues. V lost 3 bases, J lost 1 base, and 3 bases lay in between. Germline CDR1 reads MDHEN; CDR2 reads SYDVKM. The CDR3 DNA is TGTGCCAGCAGTTTTAGGAACACCGGGGAGCTGTTTTTT. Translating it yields CASSFRNTGELFF.

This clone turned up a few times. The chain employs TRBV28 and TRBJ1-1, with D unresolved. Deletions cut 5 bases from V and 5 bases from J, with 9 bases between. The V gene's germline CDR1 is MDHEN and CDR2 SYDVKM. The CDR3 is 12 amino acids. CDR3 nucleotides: TGTGCCAGCAGTGAACCTGGGACTGAAGCTTTCTTT. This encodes CASSEPGTEAFF.

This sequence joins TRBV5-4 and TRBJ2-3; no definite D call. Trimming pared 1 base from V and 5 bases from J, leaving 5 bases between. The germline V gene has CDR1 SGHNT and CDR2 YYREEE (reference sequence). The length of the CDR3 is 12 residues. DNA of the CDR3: TGTGCCAGCAGCTTGTCCGAAGATACGCAGTATTTT. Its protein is CASSLSEDTQYF.

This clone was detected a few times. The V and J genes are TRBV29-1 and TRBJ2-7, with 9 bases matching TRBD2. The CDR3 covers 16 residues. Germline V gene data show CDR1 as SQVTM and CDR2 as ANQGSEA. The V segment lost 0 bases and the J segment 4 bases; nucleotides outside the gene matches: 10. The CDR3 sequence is CSVEDRGSGSGYEQYF. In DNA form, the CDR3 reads TGCAGCGTTGAAGATCGGGGTAGCGGGAGTGGTTACGAGCAGTACTTC.

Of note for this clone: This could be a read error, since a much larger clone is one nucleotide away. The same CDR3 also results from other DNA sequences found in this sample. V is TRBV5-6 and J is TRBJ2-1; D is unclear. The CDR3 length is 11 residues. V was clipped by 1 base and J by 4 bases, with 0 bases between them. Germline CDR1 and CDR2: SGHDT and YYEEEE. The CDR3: CASSLYNEQFF. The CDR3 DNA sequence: TGTGCCAGCAGCTTGTACAATGAGCAGTTCTTC.

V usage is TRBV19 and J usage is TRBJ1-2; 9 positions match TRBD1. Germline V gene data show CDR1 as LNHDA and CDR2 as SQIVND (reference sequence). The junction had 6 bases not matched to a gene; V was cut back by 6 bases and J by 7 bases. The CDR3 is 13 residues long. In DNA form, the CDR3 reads TGTGCCAGTAGGGATACAGGGGGCAGTGGCTACACCTTC. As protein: CASRDTGGSGYTF. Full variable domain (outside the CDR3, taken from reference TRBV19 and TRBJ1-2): DGGITQSPKYLFRKEGQNVTLSCEQNLNHDAMYWYRQDPGQGLRLIYYSQIVNDFQKGDIAEGYSVSREKKESFPLTVTSAQKNPTAFYLCASRDTGGSGYTFGSGTRLTVV.

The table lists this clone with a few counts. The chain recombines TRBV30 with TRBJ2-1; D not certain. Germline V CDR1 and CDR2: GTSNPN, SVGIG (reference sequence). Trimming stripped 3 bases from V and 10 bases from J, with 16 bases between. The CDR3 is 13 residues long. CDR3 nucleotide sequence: TGTGCCTGGAGGAATTCAGGCGTCAGGGAGCAGTTCTTC. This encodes CAWRNSGVREQFF.

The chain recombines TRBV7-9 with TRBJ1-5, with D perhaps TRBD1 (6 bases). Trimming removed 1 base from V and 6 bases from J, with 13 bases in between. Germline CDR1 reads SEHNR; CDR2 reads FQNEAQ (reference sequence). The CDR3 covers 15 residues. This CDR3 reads CASSLVDGGVQPQHF. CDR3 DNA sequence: TGTGCCAGCAGCTTAGTGGATGGGGGCGTTCAGCCCCAGCATTTT. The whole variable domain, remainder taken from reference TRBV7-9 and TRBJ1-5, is DTGVSQNPRHKITKRGQNVTFRCDPISEHNRLYWYRQTLGQGPEFLTYFQNEAQLEKSRLLSDRFSAERPKGSFSTLEIQRTEQGDSAMYLCASSLVDGGVQPQHFGDGTRLSIL.

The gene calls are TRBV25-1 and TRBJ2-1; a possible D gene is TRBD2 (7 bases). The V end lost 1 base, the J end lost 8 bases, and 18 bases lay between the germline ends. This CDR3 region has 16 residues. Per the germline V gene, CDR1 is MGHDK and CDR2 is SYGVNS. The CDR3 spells CASSELGGLIRDEQFF. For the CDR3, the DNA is TGTGCCAGCAGTGAATTAGGGGGACTAATTAGAGATGAGCAGTTCTTC.

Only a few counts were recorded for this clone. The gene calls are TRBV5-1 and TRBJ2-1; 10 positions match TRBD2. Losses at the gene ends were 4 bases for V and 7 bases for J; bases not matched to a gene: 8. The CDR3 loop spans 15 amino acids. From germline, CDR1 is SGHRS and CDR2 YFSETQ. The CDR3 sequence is CASSPGLALRNEQFF. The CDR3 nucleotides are TGCGCCAGCAGCCCGGGACTAGCGTTAAGGAATGAGCAGTTCTTC.

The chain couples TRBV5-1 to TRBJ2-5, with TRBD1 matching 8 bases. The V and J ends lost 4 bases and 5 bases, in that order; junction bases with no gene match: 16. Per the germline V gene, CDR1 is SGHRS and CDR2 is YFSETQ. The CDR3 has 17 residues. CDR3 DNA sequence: TGCGCCAGCAGCATGACCCCCAATCAGGGGGCGCGGGAGACCCAGTACTTC. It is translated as CASSMTPNQGARETQYF.

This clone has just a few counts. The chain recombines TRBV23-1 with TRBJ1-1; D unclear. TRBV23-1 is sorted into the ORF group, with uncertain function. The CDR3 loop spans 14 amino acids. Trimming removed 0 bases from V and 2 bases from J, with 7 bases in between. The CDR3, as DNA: TGCGCCAGCAGTCAATCCAACAGCAACACTGAAGCTTTCTTT. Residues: CASSQSNSNTEAFF.

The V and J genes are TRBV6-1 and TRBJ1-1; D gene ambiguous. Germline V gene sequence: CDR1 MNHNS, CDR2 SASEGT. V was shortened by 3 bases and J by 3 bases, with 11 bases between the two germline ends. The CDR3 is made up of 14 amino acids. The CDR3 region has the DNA TGTGCCAGCAGTGAGCTGGGTTCCGACACTGAAGCTTTCTTT. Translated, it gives CASSELGSDTEAFF.

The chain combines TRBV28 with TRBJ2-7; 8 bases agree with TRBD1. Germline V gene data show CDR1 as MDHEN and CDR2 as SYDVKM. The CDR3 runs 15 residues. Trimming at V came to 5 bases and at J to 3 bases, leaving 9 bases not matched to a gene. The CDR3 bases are TGTGCCAGCAGTACCCCAGGGGGCGATCGCTACGAGCAGTACTTC. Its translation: CASSTPGGDRYEQYF.